This entry is about one TCR beta chain. The sample is drawn from a study of OX40 agonist ivuxolimab in advanced cancers. The protocol was immunoSEQ multiplex PCR, while the TCRdb copy is restricted to in-frame clones and leaves out a portion. The repertoire holds 45,000 to 70,000 clones, with 88% as singletons. J was trimmed by 2 bases and V by 4 bases; bases with no gene match: 15. The germline V gene encodes CDR1 SGHRS and CDR2 YFSETQ. The CDR3 consists of 19 residues. V usage is TRBV5-1 and J usage is TRBJ2-3; 11 positions match TRBD2. The origin of this receptor is an adult with an advanced solid tumor such as melanoma, head and neck, liver or kidney cancer. Sample: CD4+ or CD8+ T cells sorted from blood, taken in a trial of the OX40 agonist ivuxolimab. The CDR3 region is CASSLGLAGASATTDTQYF. CDR3 nucleotides: TGCGCCAGCAGCCTAGGACTAGCGGGCGCATCGGCTACCACAGATACGCAGTATTTT.